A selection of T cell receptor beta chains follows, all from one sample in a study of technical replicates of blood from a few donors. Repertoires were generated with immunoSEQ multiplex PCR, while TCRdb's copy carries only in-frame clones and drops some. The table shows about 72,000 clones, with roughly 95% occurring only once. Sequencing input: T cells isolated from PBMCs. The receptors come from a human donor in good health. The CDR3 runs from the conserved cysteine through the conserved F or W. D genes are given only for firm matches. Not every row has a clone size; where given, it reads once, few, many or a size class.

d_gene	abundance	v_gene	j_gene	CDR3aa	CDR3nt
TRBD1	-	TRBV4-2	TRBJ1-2	CASSLSRSQGIHGYTF	TGTGCCAGCAGCTTGAGTCGGTCACAGGGGATACATGGCTACACCTTC
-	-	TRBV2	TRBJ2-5	CASGAGETQYF	TGTGCCAGCGGGGCAGGCGAGACCCAGTACTTC
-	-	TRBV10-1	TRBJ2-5	CASNRWAGETQYF	TGCGCCAGTAATCGCTGGGCCGGAGAGACCCAGTACTTC
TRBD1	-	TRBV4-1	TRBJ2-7	CASRLNTGGSYEQYF	TGCGCCAGCAGATTGAACACAGGGGGATCCTACGAGCAGTACTTC
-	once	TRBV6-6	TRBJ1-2	CANSPLQQGGYTF	TGTGCCAACAGCCCACTCCAACAGGGAGGCTACACCTTC
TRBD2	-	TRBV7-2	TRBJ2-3	CASSYSAGFSTDTQYF	TGTGCCAGCAGCTACTCAGCGGGGTTTAGCACAGATACGCAGTATTTT
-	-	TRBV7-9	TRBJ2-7	CASSFLEEQYF	TGTGCCAGCAGCTTCCTAGAAGAGCAGTACTTC
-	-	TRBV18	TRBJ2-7	CASSPPADPLGAARQYF	TGTGCCAGCTCACCGCCGGCCGACCCCCTAGGAGCAGCGAGGCAGTACTTC
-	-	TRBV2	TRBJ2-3	CASSEEGAGADTQYF	TGTGCCAGCAGTGAGGAGGGGGCGGGCGCAGATACGCAGTATTTT
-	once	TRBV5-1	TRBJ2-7	CASSKRDSGYEQYF	TGCGCCAGCAGCAAACGGGACTCGGGCTACGAGCAGTACTTC
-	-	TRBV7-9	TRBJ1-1	CASSSRDFNTEAFF	TGTGCCAGCAGCTCCCGGGACTTCAACACTGAAGCTTTCTTT
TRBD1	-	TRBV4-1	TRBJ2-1	CASSQGQGATSEQFF	TGCGCCAGCAGCCAAGGACAGGGGGCGACGAGTGAGCAGTTCTTC
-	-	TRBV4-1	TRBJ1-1	CASSTLGGTEAFF	TGCGCCAGCAGCACCCTGGGAGGAACTGAAGCTTTCTTT
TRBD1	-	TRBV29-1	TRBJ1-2	CSVEDWDRASNYGYTF	TGCAGCGTTGAAGACTGGGACAGGGCATCTAACTATGGCTACACCTTC
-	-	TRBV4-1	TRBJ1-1	CASSQTPNTEAFF	TGCGCCAGCAGCCAGACACCGAACACTGAAGCTTTCTTT
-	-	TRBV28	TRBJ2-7	CASSTRDFYEQYF	TGTGCCAGCAGCACCCGGGACTTCTACGAGCAGTACTTC
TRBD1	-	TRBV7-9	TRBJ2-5	CASSPGTDTLETQYF	TGTGCCAGCAGCCCCGGGACAGACACCCTGGAGACCCAGTACTTC
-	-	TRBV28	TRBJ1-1	CASSRRGGAYTEAFF	TGTGCCAGCAGTCGTCGAGGGGGGGCCTACACTGAAGCTTTCTTT
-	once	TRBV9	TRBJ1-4	CASSVATSGKLFF	TGTGCCAGCAGCGTAGCTACTTCTGGAAAACTGTTTTTT
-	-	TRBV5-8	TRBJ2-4	CASSGVRESIQYF	TGTGCCAGCAGCGGTGTACGTGAGAGCATTCAGTACTTC
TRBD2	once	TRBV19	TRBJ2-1	CASRNSGRGDEQFF	TGTGCCAGTAGAAACAGCGGGAGAGGGGATGAGCAGTTCTTC
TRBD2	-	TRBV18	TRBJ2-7	CASSPRLAGVYYEQYF	TGTGCCAGCTCACCCCGACTAGCGGGGGTTTACTACGAGCAGTACTTC
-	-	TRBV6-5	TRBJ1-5	CASSYRGVGNQPQHF	TGTGCCAGCAGTTACCGGGGGGTCGGCAATCAGCCCCAGCATTTT
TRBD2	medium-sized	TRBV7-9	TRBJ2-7	CASSSGTSGSEQYF	TGTGCCAGCAGCTCCGGGACTAGCGGGAGCGAGCAGTACTTC
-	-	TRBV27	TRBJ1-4	CASSLRSTNEKLFF	TGTGCCAGCAGTCTCAGATCAACTAATGAAAAACTGTTTTTT
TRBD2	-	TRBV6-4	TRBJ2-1	CASSVDGGSYNEQFF	TGTGCCAGCAGTGTTGACGGGGGGTCCTACAATGAGCAGTTCTTC
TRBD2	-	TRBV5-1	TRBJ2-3	CASSLALAGGHPDTQYF	TGCGCCAGCAGCTTGGCCCTAGCGGGGGGGCATCCAGATACGCAGTATTTT
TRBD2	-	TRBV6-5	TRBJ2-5	CASTNEGRGTQYF	TGTGCCAGCACCAACGAGGGGAGGGGGACCCAGTACTTC
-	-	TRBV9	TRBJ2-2	CASSPPGLPEGELFF	TGTGCCAGCAGCCCCCCAGGACTCCCCGAGGGGGAGCTGTTTTTT
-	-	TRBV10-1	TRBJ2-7	CASRPQVNSYEQYF	TGCGCCAGCAGACCCCAGGTAAACTCCTACGAGCAGTACTTC
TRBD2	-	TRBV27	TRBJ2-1	CASSRGTSGSHNEQFF	TGTGCCAGCAGTCGAGGGACTAGCGGGAGTCATAATGAGCAGTTCTTC
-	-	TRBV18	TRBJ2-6	CASSPLMTGNSGANVLTF	TGTGCCAGCTCACCACTCATGACGGGAAACTCTGGGGCCAACGTCCTGACTTTC
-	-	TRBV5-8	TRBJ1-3	CASSLVSGGGHSGNTIYF	TGTGCCAGCAGCTTGGTTTCGGGCGGGGGACACTCTGGAAACACCATATATTTT
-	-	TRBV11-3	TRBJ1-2	CASGIEGENYGYTF	TGTGCCAGCGGGATAGAGGGGGAGAACTATGGCTACACCTTC
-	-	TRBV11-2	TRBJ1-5	CASSLIGGTQPQHF	TGTGCCAGCAGCCTAATCGGGGGGACCCAGCCCCAGCATTTT
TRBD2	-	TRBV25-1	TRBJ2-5	CASSETSGGQETQYF	TGTGCCAGCAGTGAGACTAGCGGGGGTCAAGAGACCCAGTACTTC
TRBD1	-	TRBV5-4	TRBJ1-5	CASSLEPTGANQPQHF	TGTGCCAGCAGCTTGGAACCCACAGGGGCTAATCAGCCCCAGCATTTT
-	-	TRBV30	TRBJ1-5	CAWSAGSGNQPQHF	TGTGCCTGGAGCGCCGGGTCCGGCAATCAGCCCCAGCATTTT
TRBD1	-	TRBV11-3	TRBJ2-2	CASSLGQGATGELFF	TGTGCCAGCAGCTTGGGACAGGGGGCGACCGGGGAGCTGTTTTTT
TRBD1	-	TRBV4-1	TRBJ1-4	CASSQEGGQGDNEKLFF	TGCGCCAGCAGCCAAGAGGGGGGACAGGGGGATAATGAAAAACTGTTTTTT
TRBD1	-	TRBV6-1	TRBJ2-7	CASSETLDRVYEQYF	TGTGCCAGCAGTGAAACTTTGGACAGGGTCTACGAGCAGTACTTC
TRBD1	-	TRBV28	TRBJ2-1	CASSLVRGQGFDMPMGNEQFF	TGTGCCAGCAGTTTAGTAAGGGGACAGGGCTTTGATATGCCCATGGGCAATGAGCAGTTCTTC
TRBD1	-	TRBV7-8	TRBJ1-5	CASSARRGTGDSNQPQHF	TGTGCCAGCAGCGCTCGCCGTGGGACAGGGGATAGCAATCAGCCCCAGCATTTT
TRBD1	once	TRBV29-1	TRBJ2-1	CSARTGGYNEQFF	TGCAGCGCCAGGACAGGGGGCTACAATGAGCAGTTCTTC
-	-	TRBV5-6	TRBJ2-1	CASSLFGWASEQFF	TGTGCCAGCAGCTTGTTTGGTTGGGCGTCTGAGCAGTTCTTC
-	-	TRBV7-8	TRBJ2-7	CASRHNRLRAGRTYEQYF	TGTGCCAGCAGGCATAATCGCCTAAGGGCAGGGCGAACCTACGAGCAGTACTTC
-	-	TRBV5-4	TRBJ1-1	CASSFDPEEEAFF	TGTGCCAGCAGCTTCGACCCAGAGGAGGAAGCTTTCTTT
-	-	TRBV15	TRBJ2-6	CATSRGLAGANVLTF	TGTGCCACCAGCAGAGGACTAGCTGGGGCCAACGTCCTGACTTTC
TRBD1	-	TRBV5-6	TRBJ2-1	CASSLAWDRRSYNEQFF	TGTGCCAGCAGCTTGGCTTGGGACAGACGCTCCTACAATGAGCAGTTCTTC
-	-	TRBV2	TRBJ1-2	CASSQQGNYGYTF	TGTGCCAGCAGTCAACAGGGCAACTATGGCTACACCTTC
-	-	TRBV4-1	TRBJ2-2	CASSQPGNEELFF	TGCGCCAGCAGCCAACCAGGGAACGAGGAGCTGTTTTTT
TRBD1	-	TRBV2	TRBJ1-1	CASSRGQGGTEAFF	TGTGCCAGCAGTAGGGGACAGGGAGGGACTGAAGCTTTCTTT
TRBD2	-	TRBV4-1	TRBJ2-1	CASLPSGEGGEQFF	TGCGCCAGCCTACCCAGCGGGGAAGGTGGTGAGCAGTTCTTC
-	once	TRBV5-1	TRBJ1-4	CASTSSPQGGYEKLFF	TGCGCCAGCACATCTTCCCCGCAGGGCGGTTATGAAAAACTGTTTTTT
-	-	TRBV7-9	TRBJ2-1	CASSFQGGNEQFF	TGTGCCAGCAGCTTTCAGGGCGGCAATGAGCAGTTCTTC
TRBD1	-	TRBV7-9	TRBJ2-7	CASSAGTGGITYEQYF	TGTGCCAGCAGCGCCGGGACAGGGGGGATTACCTACGAGCAGTACTTC
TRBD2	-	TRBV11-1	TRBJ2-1	CASSLWVREGLNEQFF	TGTGCCAGCAGCTTATGGGTGCGGGAGGGTCTAAATGAGCAGTTCTTC
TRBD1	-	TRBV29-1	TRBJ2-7	CSVEIPGQGYEQYF	TGCAGCGTTGAAATCCCGGGACAGGGCTACGAGCAGTACTTC
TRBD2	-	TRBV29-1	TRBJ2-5	CSVKGLAGGRETQYF	TGCAGCGTAAAAGGACTAGCGGGGGGGCGAGAGACCCAGTACTTC
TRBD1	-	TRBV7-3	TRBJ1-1	CASSRPGTGRGAEAFF	TGTGCCAGCAGCCGTCCCGGGACAGGACGCGGCGCTGAAGCTTTCTTT